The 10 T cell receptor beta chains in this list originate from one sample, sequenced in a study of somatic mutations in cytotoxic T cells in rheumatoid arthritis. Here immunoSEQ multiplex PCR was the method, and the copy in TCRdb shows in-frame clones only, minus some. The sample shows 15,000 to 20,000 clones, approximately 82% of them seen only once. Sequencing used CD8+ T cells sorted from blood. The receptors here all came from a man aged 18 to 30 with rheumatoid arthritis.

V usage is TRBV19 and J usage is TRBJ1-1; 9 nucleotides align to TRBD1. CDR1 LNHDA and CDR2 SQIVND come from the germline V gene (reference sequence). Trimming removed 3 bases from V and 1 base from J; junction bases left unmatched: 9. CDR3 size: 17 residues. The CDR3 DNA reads TGTGCCAGTAGTATTGTGGGACAGGGCCCTCCGAACACTGAAGCTTTCTTT. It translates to CASSIVGQGPPNTEAFF.

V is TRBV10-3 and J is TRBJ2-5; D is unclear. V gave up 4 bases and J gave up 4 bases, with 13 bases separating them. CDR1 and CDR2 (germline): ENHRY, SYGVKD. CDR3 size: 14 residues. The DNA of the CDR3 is TGTGCCATCAGTGTGCAGGTCGGTGTAGAGACCCAGTACTTC. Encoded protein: CAISVQVGVETQYF.

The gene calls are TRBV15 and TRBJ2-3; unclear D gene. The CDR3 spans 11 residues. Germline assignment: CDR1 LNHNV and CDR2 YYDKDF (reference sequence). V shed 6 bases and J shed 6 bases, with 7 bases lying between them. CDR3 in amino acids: CATRKGDTQYF. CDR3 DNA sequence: TGTGCCACCAGAAAAGGGGATACGCAGTATTTT.

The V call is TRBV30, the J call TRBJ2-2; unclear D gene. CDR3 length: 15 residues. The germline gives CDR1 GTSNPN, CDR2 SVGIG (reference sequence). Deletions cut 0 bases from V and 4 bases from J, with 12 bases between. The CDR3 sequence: CAWSVDWTGTGELFF. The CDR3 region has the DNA TGTGCCTGGAGTGTTGATTGGACCGGCACCGGGGAGCTGTTTTTT.

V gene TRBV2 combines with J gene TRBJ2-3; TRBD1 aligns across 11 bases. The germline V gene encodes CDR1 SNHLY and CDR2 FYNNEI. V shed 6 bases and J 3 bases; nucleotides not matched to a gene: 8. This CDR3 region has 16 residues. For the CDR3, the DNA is TGTGCCAGCAGGGGACCGGGACAGGGGGAAACAGATACGCAGTATTTT. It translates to CASRGPGQGETDTQYF.

The CDR3 is CASSHQRGGYDEQYF. For the CDR3, the DNA is TGTGCCAGCAGTCACCAGCGGGGGGGCTACGACGAGCAGTACTTC. This rearrangement joins TRBV28 to TRBJ2-7, with 10 bases matching TRBD2. The germline CDR1 and CDR2 sequences are MDHEN and SYDVKM. CDR3 length: 15 residues. V was pared by 5 bases and J by 5 bases, with 9 bases of the junction left unmatched.

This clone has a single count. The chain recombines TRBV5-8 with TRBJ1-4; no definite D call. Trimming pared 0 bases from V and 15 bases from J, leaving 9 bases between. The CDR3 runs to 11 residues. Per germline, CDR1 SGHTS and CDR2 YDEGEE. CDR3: CASSLGRKVFF. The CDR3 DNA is TGTGCCAGCAGCTTGGGTCGTAAAGTGTTTTTT.

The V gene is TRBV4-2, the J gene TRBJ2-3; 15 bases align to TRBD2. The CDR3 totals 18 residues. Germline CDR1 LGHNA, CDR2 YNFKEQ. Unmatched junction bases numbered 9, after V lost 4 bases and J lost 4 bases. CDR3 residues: CASSPRGTSGGWSDTQYF. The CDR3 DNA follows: TGTGCCAGCAGCCCCCGCGGGACTAGCGGGGGGTGGTCAGATACGCAGTATTTT.

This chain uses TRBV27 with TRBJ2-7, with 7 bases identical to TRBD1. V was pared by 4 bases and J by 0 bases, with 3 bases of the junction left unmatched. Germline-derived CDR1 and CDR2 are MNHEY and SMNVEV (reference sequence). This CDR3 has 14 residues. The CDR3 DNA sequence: TGTGCCAGCAGTTCGACAGGGTCCTCCTACGAGCAGTACTTC. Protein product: CASSSTGSSYEQYF.

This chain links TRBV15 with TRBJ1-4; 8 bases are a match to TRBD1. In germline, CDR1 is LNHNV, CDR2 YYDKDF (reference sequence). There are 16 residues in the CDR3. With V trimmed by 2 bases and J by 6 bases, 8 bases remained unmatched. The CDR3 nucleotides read TGTGCCACCAGCAGATTCGTGGACAGGGTAGATGAAAAACTGTTTTTT. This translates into CATSRFVDRVDEKLFF.